These 28 T cell receptor beta chains share one sample of origin, sequenced in a study of cytotoxic CD8 clonotypes in ibrutinib-treated CLL. Only in-frame clones appear in the TCRdb table, and some are missing; sequencing was by immunoSEQ multiplex PCR. Seen here are 250,000 to 350,000 clones, about 72% observed once, and the top ten hold around 5.3%. The sample was PBMCs, taken at disease progression, from a patient treated with ibrutinib. These TCRs come from a human donor with chronic lymphocytic leukemia.

The V and J genes are TRBV7-8 and TRBJ2-7, with 7 bases that match TRBD1. V was pared by 1 base and J by 6 bases, with 3 bases of the junction left unmatched. Germline loops: CDR1 SGHVS, CDR2 FQNEAQ. The CDR3 runs 13 residues. CDR3 DNA: TGTGCCAGCAGCTTAGGAGGGGGCCCCGAGCAGTACTTC. It encodes CASSLGGGPEQYF.

This clone was recorded once. This sequence joins TRBV7-9 and TRBJ2-2, with 7 positions matching TRBD1. The CDR3 is 14 residues long. Germline loops: CDR1 SEHNR, CDR2 FQNEAQ (reference sequence). V gave up 7 bases and J gave up 6 bases; unmatched junction bases: 8. CDR3 nucleotide sequence: TGTGCCAGCACGGCGACAGGGTGGCCCGGGGAGCTGTTTTTT. This translates into CASTATGWPGELFF.

The CDR3 nucleotides read TGCAGCGTGGGACAGGGGGACCAGCCCCAGCATTTT. It codes for CSVGQGDQPQHF. The chain is built from TRBV29-1 and TRBJ1-5; TRBD1 agrees at 11 bases. V trimming: 6 bases; J trimming: 7 bases; junction bases outside the gene matches: 2. The CDR3 has 12 amino acids. Germline values: CDR1 SQVTM, CDR2 ANQGSEA. Complete variable domain (other parts from reference TRBV29-1 and TRBJ1-5): SAVISQKPSRDICQRGTSLTIQCQVDSQVTMMFWYRQQPGQSLTLIATANQGSEATYESGFVIDKFPISRPNLTFSTLTVSNMSPEDSSIYLCSVGQGDQPQHFGDGTRLSIL.

This chain links TRBV5-1 with TRBJ2-7; D unresolved. In germline, CDR1 is SGHRS, CDR2 YFSETQ. V shed 0 bases and J shed 0 bases, with 10 bases lying between them. The CDR3 is 15 residues long. The CDR3 DNA sequence: TGCGCCAGCAGCTTGGACCCGAATCCCTCCTACGAGCAGTACTTC. Translation: CASSLDPNPSYEQYF.

This chain links TRBV5-6 with TRBJ1-2; D is uncertain. V lost 2 bases, J lost 2 bases, and 7 bases lay in between. The germline V gene encodes CDR1 SGHDT and CDR2 YYEEEE. The length of the CDR3 is 13 residues. CDR3 region: CASSLRRNYGYTF. The CDR3 bases are TGTGCCAGCAGCTTACGACGGAACTATGGCTACACCTTC.

This chain links TRBV11-1 with TRBJ1-6; no definite D call. The CDR3 spans 15 residues. Germline CDR1 is SGHAT and CDR2 is FQDESV (reference sequence). The V and J ends lost 5 bases and 3 bases respectively, with 11 bases between them. This CDR3 reads CASSDLSLYNSPLHF. Here the CDR3 DNA reads TGTGCCAGCAGCGATCTCAGCCTCTATAATTCACCCCTCCACTTT. The full variable domain, its missing parts supplied by reference TRBV11-1 and TRBJ1-6, is EAEVAQSPRYKITEKSQAVAFWCDPISGHATLYWYRQILGQGPELLVQFQDESVVDDSQLPKDRFSAERLKGVDSTLKIQPAELGDSAMYLCASSDLSLYNSPLHFGNGTRLTVT.

This chain links TRBV6-1 with TRBJ1-2; D may be TRBD1 (5 bases). This CDR3 has 13 residues. Germline V lookup: CDR1 MNHNS, CDR2 SASEGT. Between the trimmed V and J ends, which lost 6 bases and 7 bases, there was a span of 15 bases. This CDR3 is CASSRDLTIGYTF. Written as DNA, the CDR3 is TGTGCCAGCAGCCGGGACCTAACTATTGGCTACACCTTC.

This clone was detected a few times. This rearrangement joins TRBV14 to TRBJ2-5; the D gene is possibly TRBD2 (5 bases). The CDR3 is made up of 15 amino acids. Looked up from germline, CDR1 is SGHDN and CDR2 is FVKESK. Trimming removed 4 bases from V and 1 base from J, with 13 bases in between. The CDR3 here is CASSRFRGAQETQYF. The CDR3 DNA reads as TGTGCCAGCAGCCGCTTCCGGGGAGCCCAAGAGACCCAGTACTTC.

The gene calls are TRBV9 and TRBJ2-2, with a possible D match to TRBD2 (5 bases). Per germline, CDR1 SGDLS and CDR2 YYNGEE. This CDR3 spans 15 amino acids. The V gene lost 2 bases and the J gene lost 6 bases, with 14 bases spanning the gap. The CDR3 DNA reads as TGTGCCAGCAGCGTCTACTCGGGATCCGCCGGGGAGCTGTTTTTT. Translation: CASSVYSGSAGELFF.

Concerning this clone: The identical CDR3 is also encoded by other nucleotide sequences in the sample. The chain is built from TRBV9 and TRBJ2-2; D uncertain. This CDR3 contains 13 residues. The germline CDR1 and CDR2 sequences are SGDLS and YYNGEE. V was clipped by 2 bases and J by 5 bases, with 7 bases between them. The CDR3 is CASSVGATGELFF. CDR3 sequence (DNA): TGTGCCAGCAGCGTTGGTGCTACCGGGGAGCTGTTTTTT. Full variable domain (missing parts from reference TRBV9 and TRBJ2-2): DSGVTQTPKHLITATGQRVTLRCSPRSGDLSVYWYQQSLDQGLQFLIQYYNGEERAKGNILERFSAQQFPDLHSELNLSSLELGDSALYFCASSVGATGELFFGEGSRLTVL.

The CDR3: CASSLRSGQGYEQYF. The CDR3, as DNA: TGTGCCAGCAGCTTAAGGAGCGGACAGGGGTACGAGCAGTACTTC. The chain links TRBV7-2 to TRBJ2-7; TRBD1 matches 9 bases. CDR1 SGHTA and CDR2 FQGNSA come from the germline V gene. The CDR3 has 15 residues. The ends lost 2 bases at V and 4 bases at J; junction bases unmatched: 6.

V and J are TRBV7-9 and TRBJ2-3; possible D gene TRBD2, 8 bases. This CDR3 has 18 amino acids. V lost 5 bases to trimming and J lost 2 bases, with 23 bases between them. Germline V gene data show CDR1 as SEHNR and CDR2 as FQNEAQ (reference sequence). CDR3 DNA sequence: TGTGCCAGCAGCCCGGGACAGACTCTAGCGGGCCCCACAGATACGCAGTATTTT. It encodes CASSPGQTLAGPTDTQYF.

This chain uses TRBV5-1 with TRBJ2-5; D is unclear. Germline CDR1 and CDR2: SGHRS and YFSETQ. V shed 5 bases and J shed 4 bases, with 9 bases lying between them. This CDR3 is built from 12 residues. The CDR3 is CASSGGLETQYF. CDR3 in DNA: TGCGCCAGCAGTGGTGGGCTAGAGACCCAGTACTTC.

J is TRBJ1-2 and V is TRBV18, with D uncertain. Germline CDR1 is KGHSH and CDR2 is LQKENI. This CDR3 is 16 amino acids long. V lost 5 bases to trimming and J lost 4 bases, with 20 bases between them. The CDR3 DNA reads TGTGCCAGCTCATCCGACGAGAAACAGATAGGCTATGGCTACACCTTC. Translated: CASSSDEKQIGYGYTF.

This chain links TRBV4-1 with TRBJ2-5, with D unresolved. Germline CDR1 is MGHRA and CDR2 is YSYEKL. The V gene lost 3 bases and the J gene lost 1 base, with 6 bases spanning the gap. This CDR3 comprises 13 residues. In DNA, the CDR3 is TGCGCCAGCAGCCAGGTAATCCAAGAGACCCAGTACTTC. It codes for CASSQVIQETQYF.

The chain uses TRBV29-1 and TRBJ2-3; 10 bases agree with TRBD2. CDR3 length: 17 residues. Unmatched junction bases numbered 15, after V lost 4 bases and J lost 5 bases. The germline CDR1 and CDR2 sequences are SQVTM and ANQGSEA. The CDR3 DNA reads as TGCAGCGTTGGGGGAGGCGTAGCGGGAGGCTTAGGAGATACGCAGTATTTT. The encoded protein is CSVGGGVAGGLGDTQYF.

This clone showed up just a few times. The chain has TRBV29-1 and TRBJ2-1; TRBD1 matches 8 bases. This CDR3 has 13 amino acids. V trimming: 4 bases; J trimming: 4 bases; junction bases outside the gene matches: 3. Per germline, CDR1 SQVTM and CDR2 ANQGSEA. CDR3 protein: CSVARGLYNEQFF. CDR3 DNA: TGCAGCGTTGCCAGGGGGCTTTACAATGAGCAGTTCTTC.

The J gene is TRBJ1-4, the V gene TRBV7-8; D is perhaps TRBD1 (5 bases). This CDR3 region has 18 residues. Looked up from germline, CDR1 is SGHVS and CDR2 is FQNEAQ. The ends were cut back, 2 bases at V and 3 bases at J, with 19 bases in the middle. DNA for the CDR3: TGTGCCAGCAGCTTACTGACAGCCCGGCCGGGTGCTAATGAAAAACTGTTTTTT. Protein sequence: CASSLLTARPGANEKLFF. Supplemented by reference TRBV7-8 and TRBJ1-4, the full variable domain reads GAGVSQSPRYKVAKRGQDVALRCDPISGHVSLFWYQQALGQGPEFLTYFQNEAQLDKSGLPSDRFFAERPEGSVSTLKIQRTQQEDSAVYLCASSLLTARPGANEKLFFGSGTQLSVL.

The chain links TRBV18 to TRBJ1-1; 7 positions match TRBD1. CDR3 length equals 16 residues. Germline trimming cut 3 bases from V and 3 bases from J; bases unmatched to any gene: 10. Germline assignment: CDR1 KGHSH and CDR2 LQKENI. In nucleotides, the CDR3 is TGTGCCAGCTCACCCGGGACAGACGCTTGGGACACTGAAGCTTTCTTT. It encodes CASSPGTDAWDTEAFF.

The chain employs TRBV6-1 and TRBJ1-6; a possible D gene is TRBD1 (6 bases). The CDR3 loop spans 13 amino acids. In germline, CDR1 is MNHNS, CDR2 SASEGT. V dropped 11 bases and J dropped 7 bases, with 15 bases sitting between them. The chain's CDR3 is CAGEGGNNSPLHF. CDR3 nucleotide sequence: TGTGCCGGAGAGGGGGGCAACAATTCACCCCTCCACTTT.

The CDR3 DNA reads TGTGCCAGCAGCCCCTCACGGAGAGGAGGGGAGCAGTTCTTC. Its protein product is CASSPSRRGGEQFF. The rearrangement joins TRBV7-8 to TRBJ2-1; D is perhaps TRBD2 (6 bases). Germline V gene sequence: CDR1 SGHVS, CDR2 FQNEAQ. V was trimmed by 5 bases and J by 10 bases, leaving 18 bases between them. This CDR3 has 14 residues.

The V and J genes are TRBV4-1 and TRBJ1-2; TRBD1 matches 8 bases. This CDR3 has 18 amino acids. Germline loops: CDR1 MGHRA, CDR2 YSYEKL. J gave up 0 bases and V 3 bases, and 12 bases lay outside the gene matches. CDR3 sequence: CASSHHTTGGPANYGYTF. CDR3 bases: TGCGCCAGCAGCCACCACACCACAGGGGGACCAGCTAACTATGGCTACACCTTC.

A note on this clone: Sequence at one end of the junction differs from germline and may be a read error. The chain links TRBV18 to TRBJ2-7, with D perhaps matching TRBD1 (5 bases). CDR1 and CDR2 (germline): KGHSH, LQKENI. CDR3 size: 12 residues. This chain's CDR3 is CASSLNFGRDFF. In DNA, the CDR3 is TGTGCCAGCTCACTTAATTTCGGCAGGGATTTCTTC. Full variable domain (outside the CDR3, taken from reference TRBV18 and TRBJ2-7): NAGVMQNPRHLVRRRGQEARLRCSPMKGHSHVYWYRQLPEEGLKFMVYLQKENIIDESGMPKERFSAEFPKEGPSILRIQQVVRGDSAAYFCASSLNFGRDFFGPGTRLTVT.

This clone was observed a few times. Other DNA sequences in this sample translate to the same CDR3. CDR3 coding DNA: TGTGCCACCAGCAGAGACGGATACGAGCAGTACTTC. This sequence encodes CATSRDGYEQYF. The chain recombines TRBV15 with TRBJ2-7; D is unresolved. This CDR3 contains 12 residues. Deletions cut 0 bases from V and 4 bases from J, with 4 bases between. Germline lookup yields CDR1 LNHNV and CDR2 YYDKDF (reference sequence).

This chain connects TRBV7-9 to TRBJ1-1; D remains ambiguous. Per germline, CDR1 SEHNR and CDR2 FQNEAQ (reference sequence). This CDR3 contains 12 residues. With 5 bases removed from V and 8 bases from J, the gap between germline ends came to 12 bases. CDR3: CASSLGRGEAFF. For the CDR3, the DNA is TGTGCCAGCAGCCTCGGTCGAGGGGAAGCTTTCTTT.

V usage is TRBV15 and J usage is TRBJ1-6; D gene uncertain. This CDR3 has 14 amino acids. CDR1 is LNHNV and CDR2 is YYDKDF in the germline V gene (reference sequence). Trimming removed 1 base from V and 7 bases from J, with 8 bases in between. DNA of the CDR3: TGTGCCACCAGCAGAGGCACTTCAAATTCACCCCTCCACTTT. Translated: CATSRGTSNSPLHF.

V gene TRBV7-3 combines with J gene TRBJ2-1; D is perhaps TRBD2 (5 bases). The CDR3 length is 15 residues. Trimming cost V 4 bases and J 1 base, with 11 bases left between them. Per germline, CDR1 SGHTA and CDR2 FQGTGA. CDR3: CASSYQRSSYNEQFF. As DNA, the CDR3 is TGTGCCAGCAGCTACCAGCGGAGTTCCTACAATGAGCAGTTCTTC.

This sequence joins TRBV28 and TRBJ2-7; D perhaps matches TRBD1 (6 bases). Germline lookup yields CDR1 MDHEN and CDR2 SYDVKM. Trimming took off 1 base at V and 7 bases at J, with 17 bases between the two ends. This CDR3 comprises 15 residues. The DNA for the CDR3 is TGTGCCAGCAGTTTATCGTCGCAGGGGCGCGGGGAGCAGTACTTC. Translated, it gives CASSLSSQGRGEQYF.